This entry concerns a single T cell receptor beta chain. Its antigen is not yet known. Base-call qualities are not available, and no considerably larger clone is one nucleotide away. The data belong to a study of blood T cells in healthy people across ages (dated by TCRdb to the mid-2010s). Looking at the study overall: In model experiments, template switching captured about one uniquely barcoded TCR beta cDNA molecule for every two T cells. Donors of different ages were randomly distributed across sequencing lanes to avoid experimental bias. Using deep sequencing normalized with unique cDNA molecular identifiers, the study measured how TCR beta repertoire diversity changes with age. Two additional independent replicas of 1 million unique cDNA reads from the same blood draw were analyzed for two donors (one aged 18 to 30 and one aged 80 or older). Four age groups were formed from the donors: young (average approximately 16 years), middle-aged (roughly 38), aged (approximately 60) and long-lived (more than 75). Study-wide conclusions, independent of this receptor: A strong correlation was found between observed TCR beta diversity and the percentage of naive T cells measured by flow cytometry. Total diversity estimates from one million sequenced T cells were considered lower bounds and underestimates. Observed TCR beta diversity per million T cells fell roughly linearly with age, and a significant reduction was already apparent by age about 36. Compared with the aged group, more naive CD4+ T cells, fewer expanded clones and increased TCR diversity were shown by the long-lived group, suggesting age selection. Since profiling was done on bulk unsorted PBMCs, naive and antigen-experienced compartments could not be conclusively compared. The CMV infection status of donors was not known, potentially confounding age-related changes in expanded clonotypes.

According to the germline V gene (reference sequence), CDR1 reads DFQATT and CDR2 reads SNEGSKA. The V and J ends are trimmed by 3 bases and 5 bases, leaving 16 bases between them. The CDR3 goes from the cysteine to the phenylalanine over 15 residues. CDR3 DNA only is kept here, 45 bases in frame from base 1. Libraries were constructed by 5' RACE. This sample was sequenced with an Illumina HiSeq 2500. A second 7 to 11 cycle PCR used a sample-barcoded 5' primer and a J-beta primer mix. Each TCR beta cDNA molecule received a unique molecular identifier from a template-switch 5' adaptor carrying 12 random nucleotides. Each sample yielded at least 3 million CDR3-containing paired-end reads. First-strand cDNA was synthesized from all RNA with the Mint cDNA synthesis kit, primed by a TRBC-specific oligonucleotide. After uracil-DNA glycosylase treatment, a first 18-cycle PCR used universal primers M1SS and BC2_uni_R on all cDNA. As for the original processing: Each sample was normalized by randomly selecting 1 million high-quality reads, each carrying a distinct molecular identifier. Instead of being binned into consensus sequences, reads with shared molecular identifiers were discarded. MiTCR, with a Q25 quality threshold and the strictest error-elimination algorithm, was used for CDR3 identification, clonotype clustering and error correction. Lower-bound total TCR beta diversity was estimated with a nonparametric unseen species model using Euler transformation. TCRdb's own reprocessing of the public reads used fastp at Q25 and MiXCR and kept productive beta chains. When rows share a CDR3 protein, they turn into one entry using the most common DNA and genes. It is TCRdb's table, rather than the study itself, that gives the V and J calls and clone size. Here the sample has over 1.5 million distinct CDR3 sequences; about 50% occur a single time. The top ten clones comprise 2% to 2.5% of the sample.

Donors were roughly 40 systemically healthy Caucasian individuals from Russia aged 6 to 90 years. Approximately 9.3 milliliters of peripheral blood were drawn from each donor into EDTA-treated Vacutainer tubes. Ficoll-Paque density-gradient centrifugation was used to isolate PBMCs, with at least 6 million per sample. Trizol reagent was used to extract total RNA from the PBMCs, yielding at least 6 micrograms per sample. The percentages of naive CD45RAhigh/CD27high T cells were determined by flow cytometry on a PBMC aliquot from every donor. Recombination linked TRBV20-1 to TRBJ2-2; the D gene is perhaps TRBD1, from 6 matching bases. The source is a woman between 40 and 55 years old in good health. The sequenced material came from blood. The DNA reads TGCAGTGCTAGTGACAGGAGGCGTGGTACCGGGGAGCTGTTTTTT. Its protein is CSASDRRRGTGELFF.